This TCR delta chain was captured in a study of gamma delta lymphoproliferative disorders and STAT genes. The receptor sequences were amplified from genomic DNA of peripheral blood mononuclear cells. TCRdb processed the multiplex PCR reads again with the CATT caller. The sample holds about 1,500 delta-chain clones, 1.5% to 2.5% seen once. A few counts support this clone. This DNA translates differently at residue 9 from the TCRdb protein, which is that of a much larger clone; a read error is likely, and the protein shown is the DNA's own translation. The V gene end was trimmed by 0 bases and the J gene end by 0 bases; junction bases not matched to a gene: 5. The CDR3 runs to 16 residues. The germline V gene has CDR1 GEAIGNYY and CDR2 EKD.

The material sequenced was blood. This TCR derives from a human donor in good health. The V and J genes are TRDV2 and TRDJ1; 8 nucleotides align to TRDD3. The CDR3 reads CACDTAWGTYTDKLIF. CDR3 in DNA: TGTGCCTGTGACACCGCCTGGGGGACTTACACCGATAAACTCATCTTT.